This section outlines one T cell receptor (beta chain) sequence together with its context. Its antigen is not identified. Trimming stripped 2 bases from V and 6 bases from J, with 17 bases between. This CDR3 spans 15 amino acids. Germline V gene lookup returns CDR1 SGHTA and CDR2 FQGNSA. The data derive from a study of cytomegalovirus exposure and HLA in healthy donors. Study results and limitations: Investigators reported 150 to 200 TCR beta chains as tied to cytomegalovirus.

Data came from immunoSEQ multiplex PCR; TCRdb stores just in-frame clones and leaves some out. The data show roughly 120,000 clones, with 70% to 90% seen just once and 1.4% held by the top ten. Sequences were obtained from PBMCs. The origin of this receptor is a woman in her twenties or thirties in good health and CMV-seropositive. The rearrangement uses TRBV7-2 and TRBJ2-7; tentatively, D is TRBD1 (6 bases). In nucleotides, the CDR3 is TGTGCCAGCAGCTTACGAGGGGGACCTTCTCTCGAGCAGTACTTC. This codes for CASSLRGGPSLEQYF.